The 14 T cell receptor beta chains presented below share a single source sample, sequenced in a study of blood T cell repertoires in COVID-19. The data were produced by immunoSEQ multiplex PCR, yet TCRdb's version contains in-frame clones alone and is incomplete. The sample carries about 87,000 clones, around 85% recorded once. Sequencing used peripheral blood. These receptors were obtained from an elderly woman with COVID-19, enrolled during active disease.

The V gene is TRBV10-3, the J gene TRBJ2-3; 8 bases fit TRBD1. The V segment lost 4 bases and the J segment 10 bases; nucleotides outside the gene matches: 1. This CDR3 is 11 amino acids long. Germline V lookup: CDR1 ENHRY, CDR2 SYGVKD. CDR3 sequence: CAISAGGPQYF. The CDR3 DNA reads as TGTGCCATCAGTGCAGGGGGCCCGCAGTATTTT.

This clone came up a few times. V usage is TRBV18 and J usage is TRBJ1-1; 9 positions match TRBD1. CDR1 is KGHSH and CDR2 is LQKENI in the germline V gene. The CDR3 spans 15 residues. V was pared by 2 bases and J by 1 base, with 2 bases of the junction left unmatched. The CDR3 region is CASSPTQGANTEAFF. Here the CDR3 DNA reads TGTGCCAGCTCACCAACACAGGGGGCGAACACTGAAGCTTTCTTT.

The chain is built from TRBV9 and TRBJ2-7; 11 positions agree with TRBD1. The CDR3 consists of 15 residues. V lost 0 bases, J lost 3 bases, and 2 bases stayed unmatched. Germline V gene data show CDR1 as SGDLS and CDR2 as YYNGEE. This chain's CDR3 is CASSVDGTGGYEQYF. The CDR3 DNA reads TGTGCCAGCAGCGTAGATGGGACAGGGGGCTACGAGCAGTACTTC. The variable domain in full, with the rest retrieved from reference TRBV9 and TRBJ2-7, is DSGVTQTPKHLITATGQRVTLRCSPRSGDLSVYWYQQSLDQGLQFLIQYYNGEERAKGNILERFSAQQFPDLHSELNLSSLELGDSALYFCASSVDGTGGYEQYFGPGTRLTVT.

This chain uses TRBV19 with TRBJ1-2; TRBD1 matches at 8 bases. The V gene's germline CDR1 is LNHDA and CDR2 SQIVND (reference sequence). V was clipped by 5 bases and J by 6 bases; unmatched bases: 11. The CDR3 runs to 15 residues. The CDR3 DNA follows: TGTGCCAGTAGTGCCTCCGAGACAGGGGACGATGGCTACACCTTC. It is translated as CASSASETGDDGYTF. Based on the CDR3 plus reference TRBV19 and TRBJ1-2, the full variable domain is DGGITQSPKYLFRKEGQNVTLSCEQNLNHDAMYWYRQDPGQGLRLIYYSQIVNDFQKGDIAEGYSVSREKKESFPLTVTSAQKNPTAFYLCASSASETGDDGYTFGSGTRLTVV.

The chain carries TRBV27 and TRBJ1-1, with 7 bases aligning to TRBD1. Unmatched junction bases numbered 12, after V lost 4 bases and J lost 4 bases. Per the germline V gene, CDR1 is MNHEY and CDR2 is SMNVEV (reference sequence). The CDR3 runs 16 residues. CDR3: CASSSFTGAASTEAFF. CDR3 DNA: TGTGCCAGCAGTTCTTTTACAGGGGCGGCGAGCACTGAAGCTTTCTTT.

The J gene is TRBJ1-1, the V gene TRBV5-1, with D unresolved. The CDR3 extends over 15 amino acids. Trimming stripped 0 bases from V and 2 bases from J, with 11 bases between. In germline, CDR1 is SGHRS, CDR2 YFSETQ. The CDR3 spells CASSLVISQNTEAFF. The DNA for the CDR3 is TGCGCCAGCAGCTTGGTTATTTCACAAAACACTGAAGCTTTCTTT.

CDR3 residues: CASSLLGAGDRQPQHF. The DNA for the CDR3 is TGTGCCAGCAGTTTATTAGGCGCAGGGGATCGTCAGCCCCAGCATTTT. This sequence joins TRBV27 and TRBJ1-5; D perhaps matches TRBD1 (6 bases). The CDR3 covers 16 residues. Per germline, CDR1 MNHEY and CDR2 SMNVEV (reference sequence). V gave up 1 base and J gave up 6 bases, with 16 bases separating them.

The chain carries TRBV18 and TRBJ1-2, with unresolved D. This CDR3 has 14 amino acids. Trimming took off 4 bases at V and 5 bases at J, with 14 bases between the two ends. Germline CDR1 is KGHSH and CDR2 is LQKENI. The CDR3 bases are TGTGCCAGCTCACGAAGGAGGGCCCCGTATGGCTACACCTTC. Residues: CASSRRRAPYGYTF. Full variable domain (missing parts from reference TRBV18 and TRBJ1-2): NAGVMQNPRHLVRRRGQEARLRCSPMKGHSHVYWYRQLPEEGLKFMVYLQKENIIDESGMPKERFSAEFPKEGPSILRIQQVVRGDSAAYFCASSRRRAPYGYTFGSGTRLTVV.

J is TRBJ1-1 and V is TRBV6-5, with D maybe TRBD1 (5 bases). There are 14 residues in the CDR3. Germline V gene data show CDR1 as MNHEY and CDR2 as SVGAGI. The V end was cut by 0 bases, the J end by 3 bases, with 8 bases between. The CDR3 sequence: CASSYSRGDTEAFF. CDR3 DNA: TGTGCCAGCAGTTACTCTCGGGGGGACACTGAAGCTTTCTTT.

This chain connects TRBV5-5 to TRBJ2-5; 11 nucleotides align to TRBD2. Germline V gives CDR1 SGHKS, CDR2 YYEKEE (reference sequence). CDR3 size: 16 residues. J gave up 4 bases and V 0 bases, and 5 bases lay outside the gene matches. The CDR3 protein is CASSLALAGGRETQYF. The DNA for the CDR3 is TGTGCCAGCAGCTTGGCGCTAGCGGGGGGTAGAGAGACCCAGTACTTC.

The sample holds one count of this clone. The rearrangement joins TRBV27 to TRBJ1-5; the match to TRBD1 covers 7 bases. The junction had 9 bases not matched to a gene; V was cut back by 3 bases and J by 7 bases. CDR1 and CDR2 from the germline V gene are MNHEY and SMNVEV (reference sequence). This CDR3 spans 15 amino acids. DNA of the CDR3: TGTGCCAGCAGTTTCGGCGCAGGGGGAGGCCAGCCCCAGCATTTT. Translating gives CASSFGAGGGQPQHF.

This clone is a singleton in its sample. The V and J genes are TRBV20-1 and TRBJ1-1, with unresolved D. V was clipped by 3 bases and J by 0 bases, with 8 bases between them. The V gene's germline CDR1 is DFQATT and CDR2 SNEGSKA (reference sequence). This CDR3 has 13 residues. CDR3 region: CSASNRMNTEAFF. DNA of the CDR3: TGCAGTGCTAGTAACAGAATGAACACTGAAGCTTTCTTT.

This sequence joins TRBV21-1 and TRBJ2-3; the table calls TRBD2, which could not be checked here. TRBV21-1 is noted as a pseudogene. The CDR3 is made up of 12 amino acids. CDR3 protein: CASSLLGDTQYF. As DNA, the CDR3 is TGTGCCAGCAGCCTCCTCGGAGATACGCAGTATTTT.

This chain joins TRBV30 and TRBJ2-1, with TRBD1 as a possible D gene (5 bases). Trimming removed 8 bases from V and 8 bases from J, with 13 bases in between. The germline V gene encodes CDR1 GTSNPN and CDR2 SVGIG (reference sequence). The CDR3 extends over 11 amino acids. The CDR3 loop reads CAGQGFDEQFF. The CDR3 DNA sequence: TGTGCCGGCCAGGGTTTCGATGAGCAGTTCTTC.